A single sample is the source of the 17 T cell receptor beta chains below, sequenced in a study of T cell clonality in common variable immunodeficiency. Sequencing used immunoSEQ multiplex PCR; TCRdb keeps in-frame clones, though not all of them. The profile covers 40,000 to 65,000 clones, none occurring a single time. Material for sequencing was peripheral blood mononuclear cells. These receptors all stem from a person aged 18-70 years in good health.

Only a few counts were recorded for this clone. The read terminates 3 residues before the CDR3 end, so the remaining end is supplied by the germline J gene. This sequence joins TRBV18 and TRBJ2-2; 11 positions agree with TRBD2. Per germline, CDR1 KGHSH and CDR2 LQKENI. The V and J ends lost 5 bases and 1 base, in that order; junction bases with no gene match: 3. The CDR3 sequence is 16 residues long. The CDR3 is CASSTGTSGNTGELFF. The CDR3 bases that were read are TGTGCCAGCTCAACCGGGACTAGCGGGAACACCGGGGAG.

This clone came up a few times. The read terminates 3 residues before the CDR3 end, so the remaining end is supplied by the germline J gene. The chain uses TRBV7-2 and TRBJ1-2; D gene uncertain. Germline V CDR1 and CDR2: SGHTA, FQGNSA. CDR3 length: 15 amino acids. The CDR3 sequence is CASSFSSTSYYDYTF. The sequenced part of the CDR3 DNA is TGTGCCAGCAGCTTTTCTTCGACTTCGTACTACGAC. Full variable domain (missing parts from reference TRBV7-2 and TRBJ1-2): GAGVSQSPSNKVTEKGKDVELRCDPISGHTALYWYRQSLGQGLEFLIYFQGNSAPDKSGLPSDRFSAERTGGSVSTLTIQRTQQEDSAVYLCASSFSSTSYYDYTFGSGTRLTVV.

In its sample, this clone was seen many times. The CDR3 reads CASSESGSMSNEQFF. The DNA read from the CDR3 is TGCGCCAGCAGTGAGAGCGGGAGCATGAGCAATGAG. The chain uses TRBV10-1 and TRBJ2-1; 8 nucleotides align to TRBD2. The read ends 3 residues early relative to the CDR3; the germline J gene fills the gap. This CDR3 has 15 amino acids. V lost 2 bases, J lost 6 bases, and 6 bases stayed unmatched. From germline, CDR1 is WNHNN and CDR2 SYGVQD (reference sequence).

This clone was counted ten times or more. CDR3 loop: CASSPSRDRTGNTIYF. CDR3 DNA (partial): TGTGCCAGCTCACCCTCGAGGGACAGAACTGGAAACACC. The chain carries TRBV18 and TRBJ1-3; 7 nucleotides match TRBD1. Read data end 3 residues before the CDR3 end; the end is taken from the germline J gene. Trimming removed 3 bases from V and 2 bases from J; junction bases left unmatched: 7. CDR3 size: 16 residues. Germline loops: CDR1 KGHSH, CDR2 LQKENI. The whole variable domain, remainder taken from reference TRBV18 and TRBJ1-3, is NAGVMQNPRHLVRRRGQEARLRCSPMKGHSHVYWYRQLPEEGLKFMVYLQKENIIDESGMPKERFSAEFPKEGPSILRIQQVVRGDSAAYFCASSPSRDRTGNTIYFGEGSWLTVV.

This clone has ten or more counts. The CDR3 end falls 3 residues outside the read, so it is completed with the germline J gene. V gene TRBV10-3 combines with J gene TRBJ2-7; 11 bases are a match to TRBD2. This CDR3 is 15 amino acids long. V trimming: 6 bases; J trimming: 3 bases; junction bases outside the gene matches: 7. Per the germline V gene, CDR1 is ENHRY and CDR2 is SYGVKD. CDR3 in amino acids: CAIRGGTSGDYEQYF. CDR3 DNA, as far as it was read: TGTGCCATCAGGGGGGGGACTAGCGGAGACTACGAG.

This clone occurred many times. The read gets to within 3 residues of the CDR3 end, and the germline J gene fills in the rest. The rearrangement uses TRBV5-1 and TRBJ2-2; D is possibly TRBD1 (6 bases). Trimming took off 4 bases at V and 3 bases at J, with 10 bases between the two ends. The CDR3 spans 14 residues. Per germline, CDR1 SGHRS and CDR2 YFSETQ. The CDR3 sequence: CASSQGLDTGELFF. CDR3 bases read: TGCGCCAGCAGCCAGGGGTTGGACACCGGGGAG.

This clone was found a few times. The read terminates 3 residues before the CDR3 end, so the remaining end is supplied by the germline J gene. This chain links TRBV30 with TRBJ2-3, with D perhaps matching TRBD2 (7 bases). Germline V lookup: CDR1 GTSNPN, CDR2 SVGIG (reference sequence). The CDR3 spans 17 residues. The sequenced part of the CDR3 DNA is TGTGCCTGGAGCCCGGGTTTAGGGGGAGTCAGCGGGGAGACG. Translating it yields CAWSPGLGGVSGET. The whole CDR3 protein reads CAWSPGLGGVSGETQYF.

Ten or more counts support this clone. The read comes to an end 3 residues before the CDR3 does, leaving the germline J gene to fill in the end. The chain carries TRBV19 and TRBJ1-4; 7 nucleotides agree with TRBD1. The ends lost 4 bases at V and 0 bases at J; junction bases unmatched: 8. CDR1 is LNHDA and CDR2 is SQIVND in the germline V gene (reference sequence). The CDR3 loop spans 17 amino acids. The CDR3 bases that were read are TGTGCCAGTAGTAATCCGACAGGGATCACAACTAATGAAAAA. Translated: CASSNPTGITTNEK. The CDR3 reads in full as CASSNPTGITTNEKLFF.

This clone was observed at least ten times. The CDR3 goes on 3 residues after the read ends, and that part is filled in from the germline J gene. The chain joins TRBV5-1 to TRBJ2-2; the match to TRBD2 covers 10 bases. Trimming took 3 bases from V and 6 from J; bases not matched to a gene: 8. The CDR3 is 16 amino acids. Germline loops: CDR1 SGHRS, CDR2 YFSETQ. The CDR3 is CASSWSLAGEAGELFF. Incomplete CDR3 DNA: TGCGCCAGCAGCTGGAGCCTAGCGGGAGAAGCCGGGGAG.

This clone was recorded at least ten times. The observed sequence ends 3 residues before the CDR3 terminus, with the missing tail filled in from the germline J gene. This chain joins TRBV5-1 and TRBJ2-1; 7 bases line up with TRBD2. Losses at the gene ends were 4 bases for V and 2 bases for J; bases not matched to a gene: 9. The CDR3 has 16 residues. Per germline, CDR1 SGHRS and CDR2 YFSETQ. CDR3 loop: CASSPTPSGTYNEQFF. CDR3 DNA, as far as it was read: TGCGCCAGCAGCCCGACACCCAGCGGGACCTACAATGAG.

This clone was found many times. Sequencing ends 3 residues short of the CDR3 end; the germline J gene provides the rest. The V and J genes are TRBV29-1 and TRBJ2-5; D gene unclear. This CDR3 contains 14 residues. The ends were cut back, 5 bases at V and 2 bases at J, with 15 bases in the middle. Germline V gene lookup returns CDR1 SQVTM and CDR2 ANQGSEA. The CDR3 DNA, read in part, is TGCAGCGTTTCGGGTCGGCGCGGTCAAGAGACC. It specifies CSVSGRRGQET. The CDR3, in full, reads CSVSGRRGQETQYF.

This clone was seen a handful of times. The read ends 3 residues shy of where the CDR3 ends; the end is completed using the germline J gene. This chain joins TRBV18 and TRBJ1-6, with 7 bases identical to TRBD1. This CDR3 is 15 amino acids long. Trimming cost V 0 bases and J 7 bases; bases outside gene matches: 3. Germline CDR1 and CDR2: KGHSH and LQKENI. The sequenced part of the CDR3 DNA is TGTGCCAGCTCACCACCCGAGGGGGCGAATTCACCC. Translation gives CASSPPEGANSP. From start to end, the CDR3 is CASSPPEGANSPLHF.

This clone has ten or more counts. The read finishes 3 residues shy of the CDR3 end, and the germline J gene is used to complete it. The chain has TRBV2 and TRBJ2-1; tentatively, D is TRBD2 (5 bases). The ends were cut back, 4 bases at V and 8 bases at J, with 9 bases in the middle. CDR1 and CDR2 from the germline V gene are SNHLY and FYNNEI. The length of the CDR3 is 12 residues. The CDR3 sequence is CASSAVAYEQFF. The CDR3 DNA, read in part, is TGTGCCAGCAGTGCCGTAGCGTATGAG.

This clone came up many times. Read coverage stops 3 residues before the CDR3 terminus; the germline J gene supplies the remainder. The chain uses TRBV30 and TRBJ2-7, with D tentatively TRBD1 (6 bases). Germline V CDR1 and CDR2: GTSNPN, SVGIG (reference sequence). Between the trimmed V and J ends, which lost 4 bases and 0 bases, there was a span of 13 bases. The CDR3 contains 14 residues. CDR3 sequence reads: CAWKTDSGSYEQYF. CDR3 bases read: TGTGCCTGGAAGACGGACAGCGGCTCCTACGAG.

This clone showed up many times. Read sequence stops 3 residues before the CDR3 end, and the germline J gene provides the missing end. The chain joins TRBV7-2 to TRBJ2-7, with D possibly being TRBD1 (5 bases). The CDR3 is made up of 14 amino acids. From germline, CDR1 is SGHTA and CDR2 FQGNSA. V lost 4 bases, J lost 3 bases, and 13 bases lay in between. The DNA read from the CDR3 is TGTGCCAGCAGCTGGGGCATTCCGATCTACGAG. Protein product: CASSWGIPIYE. The complete CDR3 protein is CASSWGIPIYEQYF.

A few counts support this clone. From the germline J gene comes the end of the CDR3, since the read stops 3 residues before it. V usage is TRBV7-3 and J usage is TRBJ2-7, with a weak D call TRBD2 (6 bases). V was shortened by 6 bases and J by 0 bases, with 15 bases between the two germline ends. There are 15 residues in the CDR3. The V gene's germline CDR1 is SGHTA and CDR2 FQGTGA. This CDR3 reads CASSIEPSASYEQYF. The CDR3 DNA, read in part, is TGTGCCAGCAGTATCGAGCCTAGCGCCTCCTACGAG.

This clone was counted ten times or more. The read ends 3 residues before the CDR3 terminus; that terminus is restored from the germline J gene. V usage is TRBV6-4 and J usage is TRBJ1-4, with a possible D match to TRBD1 (5 bases). This CDR3 comprises 15 residues. CDR1 is MRHNA, CDR2 SNTAGT, per germline. The ends were cut back, 7 bases at V and 4 bases at J, with 16 bases in the middle. Here the CDR3 reads CASTVGGVFNEKLFF. Incomplete CDR3 DNA: TGTGCCAGCACCGTCGGGGGGGTATTTAATGAAAAA.